Below are 32 T cell receptor beta chains sequenced from a single sample in a study of blood T cell repertoires in COVID-19. Produced via immunoSEQ multiplex PCR; TCRdb's table is partial and in-frame only. The sample carries around 100,000 clones, about 86% recorded once. Specimen: peripheral blood. These receptors were obtained from a human donor in a cohort sampled during active COVID-19.

This chain joins TRBV6-6 and TRBJ2-7; 9 positions agree with TRBD1. Unmatched junction bases numbered 4, after V lost 0 bases and J lost 4 bases. This CDR3 comprises 15 residues. The germline CDR1 and CDR2 sequences are MNHNY and SVGAGI (reference sequence). The CDR3 here is CASSYSKGQGYEQYF. The DNA for the CDR3 is TGTGCCAGCAGTTACTCGAAGGGACAGGGTTACGAGCAGTACTTC.

This clone appeared a single time. The rearrangement uses TRBV5-1 and TRBJ2-1, with a tentative D call TRBD2 (6 bases). The CDR3 length is 15 residues. CDR1 and CDR2 (germline): SGHRS, YFSETQ. The V end lost 4 bases, the J end lost 0 bases, and 11 bases lay between the germline ends. In DNA, the CDR3 is TGCGCCAGCAGCAAACAAGCGGGCTCCTACAATGAGCAGTTCTTC. Amino acids: CASSKQAGSYNEQFF.

This chain connects TRBV5-4 to TRBJ2-5; TRBD2 aligns across 12 bases. V lost 0 bases and J lost 5; bases outside the gene matches: 5. This CDR3 has 16 residues. Germline V gene data show CDR1 as SGHNT and CDR2 as YYREEE (reference sequence). CDR3 sequence (DNA): TGTGCCAGCAGCTTGGCTAGCGGGGGGGCTAGGGAGACCCAGTACTTC. This encodes CASSLASGGARETQYF.

The chain joins TRBV18 to TRBJ1-4; 8 bases agree with TRBD1. The CDR3 totals 15 residues. V gave up 1 base and J gave up 8 bases; unmatched junction bases: 6. CDR1 is KGHSH, CDR2 LQKENI, per germline. The CDR3: CASSPRTGSREKLFF. CDR3 nucleotides: TGTGCCAGCTCACCACGGACAGGGTCTCGAGAAAAACTGTTTTTT.

This clone has just one count. The chain couples TRBV6-5 to TRBJ1-1; 7 nucleotides line up with TRBD1. CDR1 is MNHEY, CDR2 SVGAGI, per germline. V dropped 4 bases and J dropped 4; count of bases not matched to a gene: 3. The CDR3 is 13 residues long. CDR3 sequence (DNA): TGTGCCAGCAGTTTGACAGGGACCACTGAAGCTTTCTTT. Translated: CASSLTGTTEAFF.

The CDR3 loop is CAWSPRVRNTGELFF. CDR3 coding DNA: TGTGCCTGGAGTCCCCGGGTCCGGAACACCGGGGAGCTGTTTTTT. The chain links TRBV30 to TRBJ2-2; D gene ambiguous. From germline, CDR1 is GTSNPN and CDR2 SVGIG (reference sequence). This CDR3 region has 15 residues. With 2 bases removed from V and 1 base from J, the gap between germline ends came to 11 bases.

The rearrangement uses TRBV27 and TRBJ2-1, with TRBD1 matching 9 bases. This CDR3 contains 17 residues. With V trimmed by 3 bases and J by 9 bases, 15 bases remained unmatched. Germline CDR1 and CDR2: MNHEY and SMNVEV (reference sequence). CDR3 protein: CASSLAFLTGGLGEQFF. CDR3 DNA: TGTGCCAGCAGTTTGGCATTTTTGACAGGGGGGTTAGGTGAGCAGTTCTTC.

This clone occurred once. The V gene is TRBV16, the J gene TRBJ2-5; no reliable D call. Trimming left V 0 bases short and J 8 bases short, with 7 bases between. This CDR3 comprises 12 residues. The germline V gene has CDR1 KGHSY and CDR2 FQNENV. The CDR3: CASSQSSTTQYF. CDR3 in DNA: TGTGCCAGCAGCCAATCCAGTACCACCCAGTACTTC.

This chain's CDR3 is CASSQGPPQGLPYEQYF. The CDR3 nucleotides read TGCGCCAGCAGCCAAGGGCCCCCGCAGGGGCTGCCCTACGAGCAGTACTTC. V usage is TRBV4-3 and J usage is TRBJ2-7; D may be TRBD1 (6 bases). Per germline, CDR1 LGHNA and CDR2 YSLEER. This CDR3 contains 17 residues. Between the trimmed V and J ends, which lost 1 base and 2 bases, there was a span of 18 bases.

The chain uses TRBV7-2 and TRBJ1-4; D may be TRBD1 (6 bases). CDR1 and CDR2 (germline): SGHTA, FQGNSA. Trimming cost V 3 bases and J 0 bases, with 8 bases left between them. The CDR3 is made up of 15 amino acids. The CDR3 sequence: CASSFTGTTNEKLFF. The CDR3 region has the DNA TGTGCCAGCAGCTTTACAGGGACAACTAATGAAAAACTGTTTTTT.

The chain joins TRBV9 to TRBJ2-7; 10 positions agree with TRBD2. This CDR3 is 15 amino acids long. CDR1 SGDLS and CDR2 YYNGEE come from the germline V gene. V gave up 3 bases and J gave up 3 bases; unmatched junction bases: 6. The CDR3 loop reads CASSAAGTSDYEQYF. CDR3 coding DNA: TGTGCCAGCAGCGCCGCCGGGACTAGCGACTACGAGCAGTACTTC.

The rearrangement uses TRBV7-9 and TRBJ1-1; 7 bases align to TRBD1. The CDR3 has 15 residues. Per germline, CDR1 SEHNR and CDR2 FQNEAQ (reference sequence). With 3 bases clipped from V and 8 bases from J, the junction kept 12 bases outside the gene matches. CDR3 protein: CASSFARGDLMEAFF. The CDR3 DNA follows: TGTGCCAGCAGCTTTGCCAGGGGGGACTTGATGGAAGCTTTCTTT.

The DNA for the CDR3 is TGCGCCAGCAGCTTGGTACTAGCGGGGGATGGGACCCAGTACTTC. Translation: CASSLVLAGDGTQYF. V is TRBV5-1 and J is TRBJ2-5; 11 bases map to TRBD2. The CDR3 spans 15 residues. J gave up 7 bases and V 0 bases, and 5 bases lay outside the gene matches. Germline CDR1 SGHRS, CDR2 YFSETQ.

The chain has TRBV27 and TRBJ2-3, with 11 nucleotides matching TRBD2. V lost 1 base, J lost 1 base, and 4 bases stayed unmatched. The germline gives CDR1 MNHEY, CDR2 SMNVEV (reference sequence). The length of the CDR3 is 17 residues. The CDR3 reads CASSLWVAGGRTDTQYF. CDR3 DNA sequence: TGTGCCAGCAGTTTATGGGTAGCGGGGGGGCGCACAGATACGCAGTATTTT.

This clone was seen only a few times. This chain joins TRBV15 and TRBJ2-2, with D possibly TRBD1 on 5 matching bases. V was pared by 3 bases and J by 6 bases, with 17 bases between. Germline values: CDR1 LNHNV, CDR2 YYDKDF (reference sequence). The CDR3 has 16 amino acids. CDR3 DNA sequence: TGTGCCACCAGCAGGGGGCAGGGTCTGTTCTCCGGGGAGCTGTTTTTT. Translating gives CATSRGQGLFSGELFF.

This clone was picked up a small number of times. The rearrangement joins TRBV10-3 to TRBJ2-6; perhaps TRBD1 as D (5 bases). Germline V gives CDR1 ENHRY, CDR2 SYGVKD. The CDR3 length is 16 residues. V was clipped by 8 bases and J by 0 bases, with 14 bases between them. CDR3 sequence: CAIPAGPISGANVLTF. As DNA, the CDR3 is TGTGCCATCCCTGCAGGGCCGATCTCTGGGGCCAACGTCCTGACTTTC.

V usage is TRBV11-2 and J usage is TRBJ1-2, with D unclear. The CDR3 loop spans 15 amino acids. Trimming removed 1 base at V and 4 bases at J, with 13 bases between. Per the germline V gene, CDR1 is SGHAT and CDR2 is FQNNGV. This chain's CDR3 is CASSLAMAVGYGYTF. For the CDR3, the DNA is TGTGCCAGCAGCTTAGCGATGGCGGTTGGCTATGGCTACACCTTC.

The V and J genes are TRBV11-2 and TRBJ2-3, with TRBD2 matching 8 bases. V dropped 7 bases and J dropped 2; count of bases not matched to a gene: 8. The CDR3 length is 15 residues. Germline CDR1 SGHAT, CDR2 FQNNGV. The CDR3 sequence is CASTVAGHPTDTQYF. In nucleotides, the CDR3 is TGTGCCAGCACCGTAGCGGGGCATCCCACAGATACGCAGTATTTT.

The rearrangement links TRBV7-9 to TRBJ2-5, with a possible D match to TRBD1 (6 bases). Germline V gene lookup returns CDR1 SEHNR and CDR2 FQNEAQ (reference sequence). CDR3 length: 15 residues. V was clipped by 2 bases and J by 5 bases, with 15 bases between them. The CDR3 is CASSLQSGVVETQYF. Written as DNA, the CDR3 is TGTGCCAGCAGCTTACAGTCAGGGGTGGTGGAGACCCAGTACTTC.

The CDR3 coding sequence is TGTGCCAGCTCACCAGGATCGGGTGTAACGATTCAAATGAATGAAAAACTGTTTTTT. This translates into CASSPGSGVTIQMNEKLFF. The rearrangement links TRBV18 to TRBJ1-4; D is uncertain. V lost 2 bases and J 5 bases, leaving 24 bases between the germline ends. The CDR3 is 19 residues long. Germline CDR1 is KGHSH and CDR2 is LQKENI.

The chain has TRBV30 and TRBJ2-1, with 9 bases fitting TRBD2. Germline CDR1 GTSNPN, CDR2 SVGIG (reference sequence). This CDR3 contains 17 residues. Unmatched junction bases numbered 12, after V lost 2 bases and J lost 4 bases. The chain's CDR3 is CAWSPYFETSGYNEQFF. The CDR3 DNA reads TGTGCCTGGAGTCCCTACTTTGAGACTAGCGGTTACAATGAGCAGTTCTTC.

The chain recombines TRBV7-8 with TRBJ1-2, with 7 bases matching TRBD1. The trim removed 6 bases at V and 5 bases at J, leaving 9 bases unmatched. Germline V gene lookup returns CDR1 SGHVS and CDR2 FQNEAQ. This CDR3 has 14 residues. This CDR3 is CASSLGQPLYGYTF. In DNA form, the CDR3 reads TGTGCCAGCAGTTTGGGACAGCCTCTTTATGGCTACACCTTC.

The V and J genes are TRBV4-1 and TRBJ1-5, with TRBD1 as a possible D gene (5 bases). The CDR3 consists of 15 residues. Germline lookup yields CDR1 MGHRA and CDR2 YSYEKL. Deletions cut 0 bases from V and 4 bases from J, with 10 bases between. In nucleotides, the CDR3 is TGCGCCAGCAGCCAAGATACGGGGGTAAATCAGCCCCAGCATTTT. It specifies CASSQDTGVNQPQHF.

The chain uses TRBV11-2 and TRBJ1-4, with D unclear. The CDR3 consists of 15 residues. V lost 3 bases to trimming and J lost 4 bases, with 12 bases between them. The germline V gene has CDR1 SGHAT and CDR2 FQNNGV. CDR3 residues: CASSFTGRNNEKLFF. Here the CDR3 DNA reads TGTGCCAGCAGCTTTACCGGGAGAAATAATGAAAAACTGTTTTTT.

This clone was seen just once. The gene calls are TRBV10-2 and TRBJ2-7, with TRBD1 as a possible D gene (6 bases). Per the germline V gene, CDR1 is WSHSY and CDR2 is SAAADI. V dropped 3 bases and J dropped 6 bases, with 24 bases sitting between them. The CDR3 is 17 residues long. The CDR3 spells CASSEFGSPGRGSEQYF. The CDR3, as DNA: TGCGCCAGCAGTGAATTCGGCAGTCCGGGCAGGGGATCCGAGCAGTACTTC.

The rearrangement uses TRBV28 and TRBJ2-5; TRBD1 matches 9 bases. Germline CDR1 and CDR2: MDHEN and SYDVKM. This CDR3 is 13 amino acids long. V gave up 6 bases and J gave up 9 bases; unmatched junction bases: 8. The CDR3 sequence is CASSPGTGKAQYF. CDR3 in DNA: TGTGCCAGCAGCCCGGGGACAGGGAAGGCCCAGTACTTC.

The chain combines TRBV19 with TRBJ2-3, with 9 bases lining up with TRBD1. The CDR3 has 15 amino acids. Germline values: CDR1 LNHDA, CDR2 SQIVND (reference sequence). V shed 7 bases and J 2 bases; nucleotides not matched to a gene: 7. The CDR3: CASNTGTGPTDTQYF. CDR3 DNA sequence: TGTGCCAGTAACACCGGGACAGGGCCCACAGATACGCAGTATTTT.

This clone was seen once. The V call is TRBV20-1, the J call TRBJ2-5; tentatively, D is TRBD2 (6 bases). The germline V gene has CDR1 DFQATT and CDR2 SNEGSKA (reference sequence). The CDR3 extends over 11 amino acids. The CDR3 sequence is CRRATGETQYF. As DNA, the CDR3 is TGCCGGAGGGCCACCGGGGAGACCCAGTACTTC.

The chain couples TRBV29-1 to TRBJ2-1; D might be TRBD2 (7 bases). The CDR3 extends over 15 amino acids. Germline V gives CDR1 SQVTM, CDR2 ANQGSEA. Trimming removed 7 bases at V and 0 bases at J, with 16 bases between. In nucleotides, the CDR3 is TGCAGCGATACAGAGAGGGGGGGCTCCTACAATGAGCAGTTCTTC. Protein sequence: CSDTERGGSYNEQFF.

This clone was seen a single time. The V gene is TRBV19, the J gene TRBJ2-5; 9 nucleotides align to TRBD2. CDR1 LNHDA and CDR2 SQIVND come from the germline V gene (reference sequence). The CDR3 has 12 amino acids. CDR3 in DNA: TGTGCTAGCGGGAGAGGGGGAGAGACCCAGTACTTC. Protein product: CASGRGGETQYF.

V is TRBV4-3 and J is TRBJ1-2, with TRBD1 identical over 8 bases. The junction had 3 bases not matched to a gene; V was cut back by 2 bases and J by 4 bases. Germline CDR1 reads LGHNA; CDR2 reads YSLEER. CDR3 length: 14 residues. The DNA of the CDR3 is TGCGCCAGCAGCCAAATTCAGGGGGCCTATGGCTACACCTTC. Protein: CASSQIQGAYGYTF.

V is TRBV3-1 (or the pseudogene TRBV3-2) and J is TRBJ2-5; D call uncertain. V lost 8 bases to trimming and J lost 7 bases, with 11 bases between them. CDR1 LGHDT and CDR2 YNNKEL come from the germline V gene (reference sequence). CDR3 size: 11 residues. CDR3 residues: CASGRQRTQYF. In nucleotides, the CDR3 is TGTGCCAGCGGGCGTCAACGGACCCAGTACTTC.